This TCR beta chain was captured in a study of blood T cell repertoires in COVID-19. With V trimmed by 8 bases and J by 2 bases, 5 bases remained unmatched. This CDR3 is 14 amino acids long. Germline V lookup: CDR1 MRHNA, CDR2 SNTAGT. TCRdb keeps only in-frame clones here, not all; method: immunoSEQ multiplex PCR. The table records some 700,000 clones, over 80% of them present only once. The sequenced material came from peripheral blood. The chain carries TRBV6-4 and TRBJ2-3; 9 bases map to TRBD2. This TCR came from a woman in her late teens or twenties with acute or convalescent COVID-19. The CDR3: CASGSGGPTDTQYF. For the CDR3, the DNA is TGTGCCAGCGGAAGCGGGGGGCCCACAGATACGCAGTATTTT.